This T cell receptor (beta chain) is from a study of blood T cells in healthy people across ages. General study findings and limits: With donor CMV status unknown, expanded clonotype changes were possibly confounded. Naive T cell percentage and TCR beta diversity correlated strongly. Estimated diversity across one million T cells was deemed an underestimate.

The people who gave samples were healthy Caucasians from Russia, aged 6 to 90. A second PCR of 7 to 11 cycles used a sample-barcoded 5' primer and a J-beta primer mix. Each CDR3 protein is one row after TCRdb ran MiXCR on the 5' RACE reads. The table includes about 730,000 distinct CDR3 sequences, approximately 43% detected once. CDR1 is LGHDT and CDR2 is YNNKEL in the germline V gene (reference sequence). The CDR3 is 14 amino acids. V was trimmed by 4 bases and J by 8 bases, leaving 15 bases between them. The table lists this clonotype with a few counts. Its target is unknown. The sequencing input was blood. The gene calls are TRBV3-1 and TRBJ2-1; no clear D gene. The receptor was derived from a woman aged 55-69 years in good health. In nucleotides, the CDR3 is TGTGCCAGCAGCCCCCGACGGCTAGTGCATGAGCAGTTCTTC. Its protein is CASSPRRLVHEQFF.